Listed below are T cell receptor beta chains from one sample, sequenced in a study of T cell responses to AZD1222 COVID-19 vaccine. The method was immunoSEQ multiplex PCR; TCRdb's version includes in-frame clones alone and lacks a portion of them. The sample has about 67,000 clones, around 84% seen once. The sequenced sample was peripheral blood, obtained on day 0 of AZD1222 vaccination. These receptors came from an adult in good health. The CDR3 runs from the conserved cysteine through the conserved F or W. D genes are given only for firm matches. Clone sizes are given selectively: once, few, many, or a class where the clone is expanded.

v_call,d_call,j_call,clone_size,cdr3_aa,cdr3_nt
TRBV27,.,TRBJ1-5,.,CASSSGETYNQPQHF,TGTGCCAGCAGTTCGGGGGAGACGTACAATCAGCCCCAGCATTTT
TRBV3-1/TRBV3-2,TRBD2,TRBJ2-7,.,CASSQPGTSGSIEQYF,TGTGCCAGCAGCCAACCCGGGACTAGCGGGAGTATTGAGCAGTACTTC
TRBV28,.,TRBJ1-5,.,CASSLNRANQPQHF,TGTGCCAGCAGTCTAAACAGGGCCAATCAGCCCCAGCATTTT
TRBV30,.,TRBJ1-2,.,CAWNGHGYTF,TGTGCCTGGAACGGACATGGCTACACCTTC
TRBV6-2/TRBV6-3,.,TRBJ1-3,.,CASSYGTLSGNTIYF,TGTGCCAGCAGTTATGGGACACTCTCTGGAAACACCATATATTTT
TRBV6-4,.,TRBJ1-1,.,CASSESMNTEAFF,TGTGCCAGCAGTGAAAGTATGAACACTGAAGCTTTCTTT
TRBV7-2,.,TRBJ1-6,.,CASTVGGDYSPLHF,TGTGCCAGCACCGTCGGAGGGGATTATTCACCCCTCCACTTT
TRBV7-2,.,TRBJ1-4,.,CASSRQMSNEKLFF,TGTGCCAGCAGCCGCCAAATGTCTAATGAAAAACTGTTTTTT
TRBV4-2,.,TRBJ1-6,.,CASSPHGGSNSPLHF,TGTGCCAGCAGCCCCCACGGAGGGAGCAATTCACCCCTCCACTTT
TRBV5-1,TRBD2,TRBJ2-1,.,CASSSGLAGDYEQFF,TGCGCCAGCAGCTCGGGACTAGCGGGAGATTATGAGCAGTTCTTC
TRBV29-1,.,TRBJ1-5,few,CSVGEGNQPQHF,TGCAGCGTTGGAGAGGGGAATCAGCCCCAGCATTTT
TRBV12-3/TRBV12-4,.,TRBJ1-1,.,CASSSEMNTEAFF,TGTGCCAGCAGTTCAGAAATGAACACTGAAGCTTTCTTT
TRBV25-1,TRBD1,TRBJ1-5,.,CASRGQGSFQPQHF,TGTGCCAGCAGAGGACAGGGGAGTTTTCAGCCCCAGCATTTT
TRBV6-5,.,TRBJ1-2,.,CASSYTGYYGYTF,TGTGCCAGCAGTTACACAGGTTACTATGGCTACACCTTC
TRBV7-9,TRBD1,TRBJ1-1,.,CASSQDRDVEAFF,TGTGCCAGCAGCCAAGACAGGGACGTTGAAGCTTTCTTT
TRBV9,.,TRBJ1-2,once,CASSAAQGRKDYGYTF,TGTGCCAGCAGCGCCGCACAGGGACGGAAAGACTATGGCTACACCTTC
TRBV4-3,.,TRBJ1-2,.,CASSQSRFNYGYTF,TGCGCCAGCAGCCAGTCCAGGTTCAACTATGGCTACACCTTC
TRBV2,TRBD1,TRBJ1-2,.,CASRGTGDGYTF,TGTGCCAGCAGGGGGACAGGGGATGGCTACACCTTC
TRBV4-1,.,TRBJ1-1,.,CATSGQLNTEAFF,TGCGCCACCAGTGGACAGCTGAACACTGAAGCTTTCTTT
TRBV7-9,.,TRBJ1-2,.,CASSLAGVRERANYGYTF,TGTGCCAGCAGCTTGGCGGGGGTCCGGGAGCGTGCTAACTATGGCTACACCTTC
TRBV6-5,.,TRBJ2-1,.,CASSPGLGQFF,TGTGCCAGCAGTCCAGGGTTAGGGCAGTTCTTC
TRBV7-9,.,TRBJ2-1,.,CASSPSGSIMNEQFF,TGTGCCAGCAGCCCGAGCGGTTCGATAATGAATGAGCAGTTCTTC
TRBV7-9,.,TRBJ2-7,.,CASSFLTSYEQYF,TGTGCCAGCAGCTTTTTAACCTCCTACGAGCAGTACTTC
TRBV13,.,TRBJ2-1,.,CASSFWGDYPYNEQFF,TGTGCCAGCAGCTTTTGGGGCGACTACCCTTACAATGAGCAGTTCTTC
TRBV2,.,TRBJ1-2,.,CASTEWDNYGYTF,TGTGCCAGCACTGAATGGGACAACTATGGCTACACCTTC
TRBV7-6,TRBD2,TRBJ2-3,few,CASSLSGRFSTDTQYF,TGTGCCAGCAGCTTAAGCGGGAGGTTTAGCACAGATACGCAGTATTTT
TRBV30,TRBD1,TRBJ1-2,.,CAWRTGGDGYTF,TGTGCCTGGCGGACAGGGGGGGATGGCTACACCTTC
TRBV4-3,TRBD1,TRBJ1-4,.,CASSHPGQGARETNEKLFF,TGCGCCAGCAGCCACCCGGGACAGGGGGCGAGGGAAACTAATGAAAAACTGTTTTTT
TRBV18,.,TRBJ1-1,few,CASSPPMGSGRPLGDTEAFF,TGTGCCAGCTCACCACCGATGGGAAGCGGTCGTCCCCTGGGGGACACTGAAGCTTTCTTT
TRBV11-2,.,TRBJ1-3,few,CASSLGAIGSGNTIYF,TGTGCCAGCAGCTTAGGTGCAATAGGATCTGGAAACACCATATATTTT
TRBV11-2,TRBD2,TRBJ2-1,once,CASSLGGRAVYEQFF,TGTGCCAGCAGCTTAGGCGGGAGGGCCGTCTATGAGCAGTTCTTC
TRBV6-2/TRBV6-3,TRBD2,TRBJ2-7,.,CASSSDLGGGTTYEQYF,TGTGCCAGCAGTTCCGACCTAGGCGGGGGGACTACCTACGAGCAGTACTTC
TRBV11-2,.,TRBJ1-1,.,CASSLDQTSIGYSEAFF,TGTGCCAGCAGCTTAGACCAGACAAGTATTGGCTACAGTGAAGCTTTCTTT
TRBV19,.,TRBJ1-1,.,CASSIDPLLLDTEAFF,TGTGCCAGTAGTATAGATCCCCTACTTCTCGACACTGAAGCTTTCTTT
TRBV6-5,.,TRBJ1-3,once,CASSYGGSGNTIYF,TGTGCCAGCAGTTACGGGGGCTCTGGAAACACCATATATTTT
TRBV19,TRBD1,TRBJ1-5,.,CASSIWSRGRNQPQHF,TGTGCCAGTAGTATTTGGAGCAGGGGGCGTAATCAGCCCCAGCATTTT
TRBV24-1,.,TRBJ2-5,once,CATRAQGEGETQYF,TGTGCCACCCGAGCGCAGGGCGAAGGGGAGACCCAGTACTTC
TRBV4-3,.,TRBJ1-6,.,CASSQEGGNSPLHF,TGCGCCAGCAGCCAAGAGGGGGGGAATTCACCCCTCCACTTT
TRBV18,.,TRBJ1-2,once,CASSPLGERYGYTF,TGTGCCAGCTCACCACTGGGGGAGCGGTATGGCTACACCTTC
TRBV9,.,TRBJ2-1,.,CASSPPPHYNEQFF,TGTGCCAGCAGCCCGCCCCCACACTACAATGAGCAGTTCTTC
TRBV28,TRBD1,TRBJ1-6,.,CASRQQGEYSSPLHF,TGTGCCAGCAGACAACAGGGGGAATATAGTTCACCCCTCCACTTT
TRBV27,.,TRBJ1-2,.,CASSSKGGSPKYGYTF,TGTGCCAGCAGTTCTAAAGGAGGATCCCCCAAGTATGGCTACACCTTC
TRBV5-8,TRBD2,TRBJ2-3,.,CASSPSGSTDTQYF,TGTGCCAGCAGCCCTAGCGGGAGCACAGATACGCAGTATTTT
TRBV7-9,TRBD1,TRBJ1-1,.,CASSTRQGAANTEAFF,TGTGCCAGCAGCACCCGACAGGGGGCGGCGAACACTGAAGCTTTCTTT
TRBV6-5,.,TRBJ1-6,once,CASSTDMRGGTSLHF,TGTGCCAGCAGCACCGATATGAGAGGGGGTACGTCCCTCCACTTT
TRBV3-1/TRBV3-2,TRBD2,TRBJ2-2,.,CASSQVSREWSGELFF,TGTGCCAGCAGCCAAGTGTCGCGGGAGTGGTCCGGGGAGCTGTTTTTT
TRBV5-1,TRBD2,TRBJ2-7,.,CASSPRLAALREQYF,TGCGCCAGCAGCCCTCGACTAGCGGCTCTGAGGGAGCAGTACTTC
TRBV9,.,TRBJ1-2,.,CASSVPNSGYTF,TGTGCCAGCAGCGTACCAAACAGTGGCTACACCTTC
TRBV7-9,TRBD2,TRBJ2-1,.,CASSLAGGFEQFF,TGTGCCAGCAGCTTAGCGGGAGGGTTTGAGCAGTTCTTC
TRBV29-1,.,TRBJ2-3,.,CSVVGSTVADTQYF,TGCAGCGTTGTCGGGTCCACTGTCGCAGATACGCAGTATTTT
TRBV5-1,TRBD1,TRBJ2-7,.,CASSSWTGNYEQYF,TGCGCCAGCAGCTCATGGACAGGCAACTACGAGCAGTACTTC
TRBV19,.,TRBJ1-1,.,CASSIVTGTSEAFF,TGTGCCAGTAGTATAGTGACCGGGACGTCAGAAGCTTTCTTT
TRBV7-8,.,TRBJ1-5,once,CASSSHPRRGLNQPQHF,TGTGCCAGCAGCTCCCACCCTCGCCGGGGCCTCAATCAGCCCCAGCATTTT
TRBV27,.,TRBJ1-5,.,CASSSWGGNQPQHF,TGTGCCAGCAGTTCATGGGGGGGCAATCAGCCCCAGCATTTT
TRBV19,.,TRBJ2-1,.,CASSAPSLDEQFF,TGTGCCAGTAGTGCTCCTTCCCTCGATGAGCAGTTCTTC